The rows below give T cell receptor beta chains drawn from one sample of a study of blood T cell repertoires in COVID-19. The repertoire was sequenced with immunoSEQ multiplex PCR; TCRdb's copy has only in-frame clones and lacks some. The repertoire has some 180,000 clones, approximately 90% of them found once; the top ten carry 5% to 6.5%. Input material: peripheral blood. The receptor source for this set is a man aged 35 to 55 with active or convalescent COVID-19. Both conserved end residues are part of each CDR3. The D gene is left open where the match is weak. Clone size is stated in some rows and not others, as once, few, many or a class when expanded.

j_call v_call d_call clone_size cdr3_nt cdr3_aa
TRBJ2-1 TRBV14 TRBD2 . TGTGCCAGCAGCAAAAGGCGTCTAGCGGGGGCCCAGAGCTCCTACAATGAGCAGTTCTTC CASSKRRLAGAQSSYNEQFF
TRBJ2-3 TRBV5-1 TRBD2 . TGCGCCAGCAGCTTGCCACTAGCGGGAGCTCCAGCAGATACGCAGTATTTT CASSLPLAGAPADTQYF
TRBJ2-1 TRBV5-1 . . TGCGCCAGCAGCTTGTCAGGCTACAATGAGCAGTTCTTC CASSLSGYNEQFF
TRBJ2-2 TRBV28 TRBD2 . TGTGCCAGCAGTGTAGCGGGAGGGCCCGGCGGGGAGCTGTTTTTT CASSVAGGPGGELFF
TRBJ1-2 TRBV27 . . TGTGCCAGCAGTTCTAAACCGGGACATACTAACTATGGCTACACCTTC CASSSKPGHTNYGYTF
TRBJ2-7 TRBV10-3 TRBD1 . TGTGCCATCAGTGAGCGTGACAGGGGGTTCTCCTACGAGCAGTACTTC CAISERDRGFSYEQYF
TRBJ2-5 TRBV5-1 . . TGCGCCAGCAGCTTGTACACCTCGCCAGAGACCCAGTACTTC CASSLYTSPETQYF
TRBJ1-3 TRBV6-5 TRBD1 few TGTGCCAGCAGAGGACAGGGTACATCTGGAAACACCATATATTTT CASRGQGTSGNTIYF
TRBJ1-5 TRBV4-1 TRBD1 few TGCGCCAGCAGCCAAGATGGGCGGCAGGGGGCAGATCAGCCCCAGCATTTT CASSQDGRQGADQPQHF
TRBJ2-2 TRBV12-5 . . TGTGCTAGTGGTTTGGACCTAACTACGAACACCGGGGAGCTGTTTTTT CASGLDLTTNTGELFF
TRBJ1-2 TRBV24-1 TRBD1 . TGTGCCACCAGTGACTCGGACAGGCGGCCCCGGGACTATGGCTACACCTTC CATSDSDRRPRDYGYTF
TRBJ1-1 TRBV6-5 . . TGTGCCAGCAGTTACTCGATTGGCAGGAACACTGAAGCTTTCTTT CASSYSIGRNTEAFF
TRBJ2-7 TRBV27 TRBD1 . TGTGCCAGTGGACTCGGGACAGGACCGTACGAGCAGTACTTC CASGLGTGPYEQYF
TRBJ1-4 TRBV5-1 TRBD1 . TGCGCCAGCAGCTTGGAAGGGGGCGGAACTAATGAAAAACTGTTTTTT CASSLEGGGTNEKLFF
TRBJ2-7 TRBV30 . once TGTGCCTGGAGTGTATGGCGGACCTACGAGCAGTACTTC CAWSVWRTYEQYF
TRBJ2-1 TRBV21-1 . . TGTGCCAGCAGGGAAAAGAAACCGGGACTAGCGGGGACGACCTCCTACAATGAGCAGTTCTTC CASREKKPGLAGTTSYNEQFF
TRBJ1-4 TRBV2 . . TGTGCCAGCAGGGTACAGGGTTGGGATGAAAAACTGTTTTTT CASRVQGWDEKLFF
TRBJ1-4 TRBV6-6 . . TGTGCCAGCAGTGCTCCGGGAGGAAAAAATGAAAAACTGTTTTTT CASSAPGGKNEKLFF
TRBJ2-1 TRBV28 . . TGTGCCAGCAGTTCCCCCGGTGCTCCGTTTGCCAATGAGCAGTTCTTC CASSSPGAPFANEQFF
TRBJ1-6 TRBV19 . once TGTGCCAGTAGTCCAGGGGTACGATCACCCCTCCACTTT CASSPGVRSPLHF
TRBJ1-1 TRBV19 TRBD1 once TGTGCCAGTAGCAGGGGGCCTTTTATGAACACTGAAGCTTTCTTT CASSRGPFMNTEAFF
TRBJ1-1 TRBV6-5 . . TGTGCCAGCAGTCGGGGGGGAACTGAAGCTTTCTTT CASSRGGTEAFF